The clone carrying this TCR beta chain was detected many times. In the original workflow: With a range of about 23,224 to 700,000, the median per sample was roughly 97,000 TCRs. TCRdb independently ran MiXCR on the RACE reads; one entry per CDR3 protein. In this record, the V and J calls reflect TCRdb's handling and not the investigators' own analysis. The sample records about 380,000 distinct CDR3 sequences, roughly 4.8% being singletons. This record comes from a study of human T cells and chemical hapten exposure. Time point denoted: patch test 1, 2 weeks after DPC sensitization. The treatment was: therapeutic diphenylcyclopropenone sensitization with weekly scalp DPC. Unfractionated whole blood was the source from which total RNA was extracted. The germline gives CDR1 MGHRA, CDR2 YSYEKL. The CDR3 consists of 15 residues. Trimming cost V 6 bases and J 1 base; bases outside gene matches: 5.

The source material was whole blood, sampled in connection with sensitization to the hapten diphenylcyclopropenone (DPC). This chain links TRBV4-1 with TRBJ2-1, with 8 nucleotides matching TRBD1. This clonotype was sampled from a woman between 45 and 60 years old with alopecia areata. Some clones in this sample may be carry-over from other donors' samples. Written as DNA, the CDR3 is TGCGCCAGCAGTCCTCGACAGGGGTCCTACAATGAGCAGTTCTTC. Translation gives CASSPRQGSYNEQFF.